The subject of this entry is one T cell receptor beta chain. The method was immunoSEQ multiplex PCR; TCRdb's version includes in-frame clones alone and lacks a portion of them. The sample has approximately 530,000 clones, approximately 95% seen once; the top ten hold about 0.06%. CDR3 length: 10 amino acids. Trimming left V 3 bases short and J 6 bases short, with 1 base between. The germline V gene encodes CDR1 SEHNR and CDR2 FQNEAQ (reference sequence). The sample originates from a study of shared clonotypes between healthy human individuals. The material sequenced was naive CD4+ T cells sorted from blood. The subset was: CD45RA+ positively selected. This chain links TRBV7-9 with TRBJ2-3; no clear D. This sequence originates from a woman in her thirties in good health. The CDR3 DNA sequence: TGTGCCAGCAGCTTGGATACGCAGTATTTT. It codes for CASSLDTQYF.